This T cell receptor beta chain was documented in a study of blood T cell repertoires in COVID-19. The protocol was immunoSEQ multiplex PCR, while the TCRdb copy is restricted to in-frame clones and leaves out a portion. The sample carries about 300,000 clones, around 86% recorded once. Looked up from germline, CDR1 is SEHNR and CDR2 is FQNEAQ (reference sequence). The CDR3 runs 17 residues. With 3 bases clipped from V and 0 bases from J, the junction kept 9 bases outside the gene matches. The sequencing input was peripheral blood. The clonotype comes from a woman aged 35 to 49 who had recovered from COVID-19. The rearrangement uses TRBV7-9 and TRBJ1-1; TRBD1 agrees at 8 bases. The CDR3 nucleotides read TGTGCCAGCAGCTTTGGCCCAGGGGGCGCCCTGAACACTGAAGCTTTCTTT. This gives the protein CASSFGPGGALNTEAFF.